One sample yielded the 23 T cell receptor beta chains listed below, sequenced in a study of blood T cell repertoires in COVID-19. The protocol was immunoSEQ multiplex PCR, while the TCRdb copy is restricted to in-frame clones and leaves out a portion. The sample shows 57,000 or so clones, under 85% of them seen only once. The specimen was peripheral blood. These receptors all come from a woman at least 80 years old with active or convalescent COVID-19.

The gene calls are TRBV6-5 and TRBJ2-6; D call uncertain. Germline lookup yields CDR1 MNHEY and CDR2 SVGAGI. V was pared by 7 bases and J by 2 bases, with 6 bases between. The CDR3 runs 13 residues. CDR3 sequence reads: CASTSTGANVLTF. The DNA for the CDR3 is TGTGCCAGCACCTCTACTGGGGCCAACGTCCTGACTTTC.

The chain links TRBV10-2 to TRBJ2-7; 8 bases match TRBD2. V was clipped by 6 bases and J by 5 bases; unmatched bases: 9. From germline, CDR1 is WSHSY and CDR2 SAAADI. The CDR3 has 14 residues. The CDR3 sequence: CASSGRAGPNEQYF. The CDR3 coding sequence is TGCGCCAGCAGCGGGAGGGCAGGGCCCAACGAGCAGTACTTC.

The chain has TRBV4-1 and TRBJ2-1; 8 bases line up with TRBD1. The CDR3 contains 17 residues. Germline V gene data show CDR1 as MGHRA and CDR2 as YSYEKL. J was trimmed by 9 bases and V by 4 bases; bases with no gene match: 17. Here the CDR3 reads CASSRVRGQGAGGEQFF. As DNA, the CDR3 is TGCGCCAGCAGCCGAGTCCGGGGGCAGGGGGCAGGAGGTGAGCAGTTCTTC.

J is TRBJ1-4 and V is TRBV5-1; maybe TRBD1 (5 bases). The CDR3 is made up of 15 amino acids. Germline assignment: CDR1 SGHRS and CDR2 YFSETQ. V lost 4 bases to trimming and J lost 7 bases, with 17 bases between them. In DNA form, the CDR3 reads TGCGCCAGCAGCCCGGAGGGCAGGAGGGGTGAAAAACTGTTTTTT. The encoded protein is CASSPEGRRGEKLFF.

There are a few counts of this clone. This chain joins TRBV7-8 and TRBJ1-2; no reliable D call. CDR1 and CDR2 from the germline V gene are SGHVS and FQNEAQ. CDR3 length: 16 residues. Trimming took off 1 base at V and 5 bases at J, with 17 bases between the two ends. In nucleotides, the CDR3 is TGTGCCAGCAGCTTAGTGTCCGGCCCCGGCGGATATGGCTACACCTTC. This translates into CASSLVSGPGGYGYTF.

The CDR3 DNA is TGCAGCGTTGAAGGGTTATTTAGTGCTGAAGCTTTCTTT. Amino acids: CSVEGLFSAEAFF. This chain uses TRBV29-1 with TRBJ1-1; D uncertain. The CDR3 is 13 residues long. Germline V lookup: CDR1 SQVTM, CDR2 ANQGSEA. Trimming pared 1 base from V and 6 bases from J, leaving 12 bases between.

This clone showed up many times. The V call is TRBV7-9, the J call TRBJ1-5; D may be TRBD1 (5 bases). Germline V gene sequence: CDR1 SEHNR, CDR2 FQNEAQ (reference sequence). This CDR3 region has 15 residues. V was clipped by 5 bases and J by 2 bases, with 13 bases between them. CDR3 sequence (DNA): TGTGCCAGCAGCCCTGTAACGGGGGGCAATCAGCCCCAGCATTTT. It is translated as CASSPVTGGNQPQHF.

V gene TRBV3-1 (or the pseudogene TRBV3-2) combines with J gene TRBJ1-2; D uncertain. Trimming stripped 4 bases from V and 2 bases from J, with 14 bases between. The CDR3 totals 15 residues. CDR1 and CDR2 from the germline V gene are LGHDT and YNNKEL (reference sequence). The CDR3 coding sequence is TGTGCCAGCAGCCCGAGCTCGCCCCCCAACTATGGCTACACCTTC. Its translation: CASSPSSPPNYGYTF.

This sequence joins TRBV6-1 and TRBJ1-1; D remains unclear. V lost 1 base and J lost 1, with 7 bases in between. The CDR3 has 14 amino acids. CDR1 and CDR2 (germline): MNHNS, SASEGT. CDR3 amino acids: CASSEVSPNTEAFF. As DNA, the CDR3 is TGTGCCAGCAGTGAAGTATCCCCGAACACTGAAGCTTTCTTT.

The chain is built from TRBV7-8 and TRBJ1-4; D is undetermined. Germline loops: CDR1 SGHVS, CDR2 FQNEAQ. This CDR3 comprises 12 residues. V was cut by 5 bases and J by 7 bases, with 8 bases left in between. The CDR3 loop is CASSRSGEKLFF. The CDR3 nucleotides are TGTGCCAGCAGCCGGAGCGGTGAAAAACTGTTTTTT.

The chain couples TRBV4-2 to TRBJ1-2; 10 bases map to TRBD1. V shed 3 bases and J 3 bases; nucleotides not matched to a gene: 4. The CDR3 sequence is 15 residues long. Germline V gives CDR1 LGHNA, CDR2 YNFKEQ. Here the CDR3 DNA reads TGTGCCAGCAGCCACGGGACAGGGGATGACTATGGCTACACCTTC. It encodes CASSHGTGDDYGYTF.

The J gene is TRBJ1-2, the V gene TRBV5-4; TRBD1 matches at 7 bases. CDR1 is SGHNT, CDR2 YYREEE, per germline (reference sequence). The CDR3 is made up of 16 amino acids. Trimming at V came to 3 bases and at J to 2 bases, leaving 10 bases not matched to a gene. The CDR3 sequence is CASSSPTGTENYGYTF. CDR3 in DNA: TGTGCCAGCAGCTCTCCCACCGGGACAGAGAACTATGGCTACACCTTC.

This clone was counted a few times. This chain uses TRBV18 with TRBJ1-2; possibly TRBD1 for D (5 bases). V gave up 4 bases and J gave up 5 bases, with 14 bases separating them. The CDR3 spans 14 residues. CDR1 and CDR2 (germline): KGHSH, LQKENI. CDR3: CASSREGPRYGYTF. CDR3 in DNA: TGTGCCAGCTCACGGGAGGGGCCCCGATATGGCTACACCTTC.

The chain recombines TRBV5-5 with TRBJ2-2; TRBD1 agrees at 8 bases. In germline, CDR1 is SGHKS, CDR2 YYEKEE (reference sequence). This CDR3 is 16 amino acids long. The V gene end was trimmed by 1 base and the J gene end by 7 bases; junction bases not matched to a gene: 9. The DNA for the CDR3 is TGTGCCAGCAGCTTGAATGTGCAGGGGGCTGTCGGGGAGCTGTTTTTT. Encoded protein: CASSLNVQGAVGELFF.

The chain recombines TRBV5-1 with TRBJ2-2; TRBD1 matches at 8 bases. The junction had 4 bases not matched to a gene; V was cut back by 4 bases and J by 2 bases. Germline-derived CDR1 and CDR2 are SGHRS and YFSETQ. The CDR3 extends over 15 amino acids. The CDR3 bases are TGCGCCAGCAGCCCGGGACAGGCTAACACCGGGGAGCTGTTTTTT. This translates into CASSPGQANTGELFF.

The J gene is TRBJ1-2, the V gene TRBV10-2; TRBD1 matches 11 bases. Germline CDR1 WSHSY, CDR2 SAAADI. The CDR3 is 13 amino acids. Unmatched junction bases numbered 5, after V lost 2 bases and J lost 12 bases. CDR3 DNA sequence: TGCGCCAGCAGTGAGCCCGGACAGGGGGCGAACACCTTC. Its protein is CASSEPGQGANTF.

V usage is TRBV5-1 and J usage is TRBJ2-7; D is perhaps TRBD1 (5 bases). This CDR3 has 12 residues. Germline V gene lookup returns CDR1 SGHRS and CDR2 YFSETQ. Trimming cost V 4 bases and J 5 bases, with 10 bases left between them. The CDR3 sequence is CASSAARDEQYF. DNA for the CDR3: TGCGCCAGCAGCGCCGCCAGGGACGAGCAGTACTTC.

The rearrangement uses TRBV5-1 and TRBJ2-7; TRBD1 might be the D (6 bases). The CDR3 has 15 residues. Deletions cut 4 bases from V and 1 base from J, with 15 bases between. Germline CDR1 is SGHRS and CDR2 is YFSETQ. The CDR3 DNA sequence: TGCGCCAGCAGCCCTCCCCAGGGGCAGTCCTACGAGCAGTACTTC. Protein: CASSPPQGQSYEQYF.

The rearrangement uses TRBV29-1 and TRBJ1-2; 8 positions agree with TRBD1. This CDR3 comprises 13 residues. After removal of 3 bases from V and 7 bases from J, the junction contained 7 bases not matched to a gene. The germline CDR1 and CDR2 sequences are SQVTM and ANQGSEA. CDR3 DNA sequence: TGCAGCGTTGACCTTACCCAGGGGGCTGGCTACACCTTC. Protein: CSVDLTQGAGYTF. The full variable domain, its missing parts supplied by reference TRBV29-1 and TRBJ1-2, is SAVISQKPSRDICQRGTSLTIQCQVDSQVTMMFWYRQQPGQSLTLIATANQGSEATYESGFVIDKFPISRPNLTFSTLTVSNMSPEDSSIYLCSVDLTQGAGYTFGSGTRLTVV.

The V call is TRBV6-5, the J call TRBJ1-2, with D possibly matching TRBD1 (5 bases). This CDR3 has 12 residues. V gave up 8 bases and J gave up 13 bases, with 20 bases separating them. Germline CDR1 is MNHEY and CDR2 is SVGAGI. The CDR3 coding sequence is TGTGCCAGCTCCCCGCGGGGCAGCCGTGGCACCTTC. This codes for CASSPRGSRGTF.

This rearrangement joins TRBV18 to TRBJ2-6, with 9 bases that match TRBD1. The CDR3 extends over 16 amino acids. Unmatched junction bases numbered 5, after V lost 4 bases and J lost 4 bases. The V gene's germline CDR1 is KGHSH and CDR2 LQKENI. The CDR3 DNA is TGTGCCAGCTCACTAAGGACAGGGGTCGGGGCCAACGTCCTGACTTTC. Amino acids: CASSLRTGVGANVLTF.

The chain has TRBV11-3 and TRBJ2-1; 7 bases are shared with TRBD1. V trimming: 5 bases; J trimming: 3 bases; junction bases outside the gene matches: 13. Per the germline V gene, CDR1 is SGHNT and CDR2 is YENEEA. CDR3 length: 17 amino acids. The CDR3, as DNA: TGTGCCAGCAGCCTCGACGGGACAGCCAATTACTACAATGAGCAGTTCTTC. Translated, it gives CASSLDGTANYYNEQFF.

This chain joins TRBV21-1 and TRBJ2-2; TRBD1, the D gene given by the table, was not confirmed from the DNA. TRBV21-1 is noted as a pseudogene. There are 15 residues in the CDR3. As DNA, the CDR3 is TGTGCCAGCAGCAAAGAGTGGCAAACAGTGGGGGAGCTGTTTTTT. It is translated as CASSKEWQTVGELFF.